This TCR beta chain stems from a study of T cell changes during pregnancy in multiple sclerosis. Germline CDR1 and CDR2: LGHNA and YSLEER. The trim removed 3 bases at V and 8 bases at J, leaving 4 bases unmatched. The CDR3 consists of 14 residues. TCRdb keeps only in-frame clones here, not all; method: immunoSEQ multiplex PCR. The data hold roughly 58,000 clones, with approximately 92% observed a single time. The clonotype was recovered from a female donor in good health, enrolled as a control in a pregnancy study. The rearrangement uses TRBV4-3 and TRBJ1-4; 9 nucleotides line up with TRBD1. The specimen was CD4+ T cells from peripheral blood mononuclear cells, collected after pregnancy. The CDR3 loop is CASSHGTGSEKLFF. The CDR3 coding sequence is TGCGCCAGCAGCCACGGGACAGGGTCCGAAAAACTGTTTTTT.